This is a list of T cell receptor beta chains from one sample in a study of technical replicates of blood from a few donors. Clones were read by immunoSEQ multiplex PCR, and TCRdb kept only the in-frame ones, dropping some. This sample has some 71,000 clones, with about 97% found just once. Material for sequencing was T cells isolated from PBMCs. These receptors all stem from a human donor in good health. Both conserved end residues are part of each CDR3. A D gene is named only where the DNA matches it firmly. Only some rows state a clone size, as once, few, many or a class for expanded clones.

>TRBJ1-1|TRBV27|NA|once
TGTGCCAGCAGTTTATTACAGAGCAACACTGAAGCTTTCTTT
CASSLLQSNTEAFF
>TRBJ1-4|TRBV27|TRBD1|NA
TGTGCCAGCAGTCGGTTTATCGGGACAGGGGGGGAAAAACTGTTTTTT
CASSRFIGTGGEKLFF
>TRBJ1-1|TRBV4-1|NA|NA
TGCGCCAGCAGCCCCTGGGAGGGGATCACTGAAGCTTTCTTT
CASSPWEGITEAFF
>TRBJ1-4|TRBV6-5|NA|NA
TGTGCCAGCAGTTCCGGGACTGTTAATGAAAAACTGTTTTTT
CASSSGTVNEKLFF
>TRBJ1-1|TRBV11-2|NA|NA
TGTGCCAGCAGCTTACAAATCATGAACACTGAAGCTTTCTTT
CASSLQIMNTEAFF
>TRBJ2-7|TRBV28|TRBD1|NA
TGTGCCAGCAGACAGGACAGGGGTGCGCAGTACTTC
CASRQDRGAQYF
>TRBJ2-7|TRBV27|NA|NA
TGTGCCAGCAGTAAACGAGCGGGTGCAAACTCCTACGAGCAGTACTTC
CASSKRAGANSYEQYF
>TRBJ2-3|TRBV5-1|NA|NA
TGCGCCAGCAGCTTGAGGTCGTCCGGGACAGATACGCAGTATTTT
CASSLRSSGTDTQYF
>TRBJ2-1|TRBV10-2|NA|NA
TGCGCCAGCAGTGAGTCATATCGTTGGGACTCCAATGAGCAGTTCTTC
CASSESYRWDSNEQFF
>TRBJ2-2|TRBV15|TRBD2|NA
TGTGCCACCAGCAAGCTGGGCGGGGGGGCCGGGGAGCTGTTTTTT
CATSKLGGGAGELFF
>TRBJ2-1|TRBV30|NA|NA
TGTGCCTGGAGTGGGGAGGCGGGATACCTCTACAATGAGCAGTTCTTC
CAWSGEAGYLYNEQFF
>TRBJ2-7|TRBV9|TRBD1|NA
TGTGCCAGCAGAGGAGGACAGGGTGGCGAGCAGTACTTC
CASRGGQGGEQYF
>TRBJ2-2|TRBV6-6|NA|NA
TGTGCCAGCAGGACTGAGAACACCGGGGAGCTGTTTTTT
CASRTENTGELFF
>TRBJ2-7|TRBV2|NA|NA
TGTGCCAGCTCGTTCCGGGACACTTCCTACGAGCAGTACTTC
CASSFRDTSYEQYF
>TRBJ1-1|TRBV11-3|NA|NA
TGTGCCAGCAGCCAAAACAGGTACACTGAAGCTTTCTTT
CASSQNRYTEAFF
>TRBJ2-2|TRBV29-1|NA|NA
TGCAGCGTTTGGCAAACCGGGGAGCTGTTTTTT
CSVWQTGELFF
>TRBJ2-1|TRBV19|NA|few
TGTGCCAGTAGTATGGTATTAGTCTACAATGAGCAGTTCTTC
CASSMVLVYNEQFF
>TRBJ2-3|TRBV25-1|NA|NA
TGTGCCAGCAGTGAATACTTAGACACAGATACGCAGTATTTT
CASSEYLDTDTQYF
>TRBJ2-7|TRBV9|NA|once
TGTGCCAGCAGCGCCCCAGATTCCTACGAGCAGTACTTC
CASSAPDSYEQYF
>TRBJ2-5|TRBV4-1|TRBD1|NA
TGCGCCAGCAGCCTTAAACCGGGACAGCAAGAGACCCAGTACTTC
CASSLKPGQQETQYF
>TRBJ1-5|TRBV29-1|NA|NA
TGCAGCGTGGGGGGAACCGATAATCAGCCCCAGCATTTT
CSVGGTDNQPQHF
>TRBJ2-7|TRBV9|NA|NA
TGTGCCAGCAGCGGTCCATCCTACGAGCAGTACTTC
CASSGPSYEQYF
>TRBJ2-2|TRBV5-1|NA|NA
TGCGCCAGCAGCGGCGGGACTCCCGACACCGGGGAGCTGTTTTTT
CASSGGTPDTGELFF
>TRBJ2-7|TRBV7-2|TRBD2|NA
TGTGCCAGCAGCTTTTTGGGGCTAGCGGGAGGGCCATTAGACGAGCAGTACTTC
CASSFLGLAGGPLDEQYF
>TRBJ2-1|TRBV19|NA|NA
TGTGCCAGTAACAATTGGCAGTACAATGAGCAGTTCTTC
CASNNWQYNEQFF
>TRBJ1-1|TRBV5-6|NA|few
TGTGCCAGCAGCTTGGGGCGGGGGAACACTGAAGCTTTCTTT
CASSLGRGNTEAFF
>TRBJ2-1|TRBV5-1|NA|NA
TGCGCCAGCAGCTCGGTTGTCTCCTCCTACAATGAGCAGTTCTTC
CASSSVVSSYNEQFF
>TRBJ2-6|TRBV6-5|NA|NA
TGTGCCAGCTTCGACAGTCACTCTGGGGCCAACGTCCTGACTTTC
CASFDSHSGANVLTF
>TRBJ2-1|TRBV5-1|TRBD2|NA
TGCGCCAGCAGCTTGTGGACTAGCGAGGTGGGCAATGAGCAGTTCTTC
CASSLWTSEVGNEQFF
>TRBJ2-1|TRBV27|TRBD2|NA
TGTGCCAGCAGTAGACTAGCTGATTACAATGAGCAGTTCTTC
CASSRLADYNEQFF
>TRBJ1-1|TRBV5-6|NA|NA
TGTGCCAGCAGCTTGGAGGCGGGGTCAGGGGCTTTCTTT
CASSLEAGSGAFF
>TRBJ2-3|TRBV11-2|TRBD2|NA
TGTGCCAGCAGCCCTGCTAGCGGGGGAGTGGATACGCAGTATTTT
CASSPASGGVDTQYF
>TRBJ1-4|TRBV20-1|NA|NA
TGCAGTGCTGGGGGCTTGGAAAAACTGTTTTTT
CSAGGLEKLFF
>TRBJ2-1|TRBV11-2|NA|NA
TGTGCCAGCAGCTTAGATCGGGGCAATGAGCAGTTCTTC
CASSLDRGNEQFF
>TRBJ2-5|TRBV6-6|TRBD1|once
TGTGCCAGCAGTTACCCCCAGGGGGCAGGGGAGACCCAGTACTTC
CASSYPQGAGETQYF